Only one count was recorded for the clone carrying this TCR beta chain. Its matching antigen is unknown. Sequencing libraries made from TCR beta cDNA carried unique molecular identifiers. From the PCR reads, TCRdb called clonotypes with MiXCR, one entry per CDR3 protein. This sample has over 300,000 distinct CDR3 sequences, with 30% to 45% found just once. The sample is drawn from a study of post-analysis software for immune sequencing data. The CDR3 totals 15 residues. The ends lost 4 bases at V and 0 bases at J; junction bases unmatched: 5. Per the germline V gene, CDR1 is LGHNA and CDR2 is YSLEER. Study-wide points: Patients showed TRBV5-6, TRBV5-1 and TRBV20-1 among five TRBV segments more frequent than in controls. Patients with multiple sclerosis recorded significantly lower normalized Chao1 diversity than controls, the study found.

Sequencing input: blood. This chain links TRBV4-3 with TRBJ2-7; TRBD2 agrees at 8 bases. The sequence came from a girl aged 10 to 17 with multiple sclerosis. The CDR3 DNA sequence: TGCGCCAGCAGCCCAGCGAGCGGGAGCTCCTACGAGCAGTACTTC. It codes for CASSPASGSSYEQYF.